This T cell receptor beta chain was captured by sequencing in a study of blood T cell repertoires in COVID-19. The wider study: COVID-19 samples, acute and convalescent, were from the United States, Italy and Spain.

In the original processing: The authors estimated nucleated cell counts from reference gene primer amplification. Sequencing was performed with immunoSEQ multiplex PCR; in TCRdb, only in-frame clones are kept and a portion is missing. That table furnishes V, J and clone size, whereas the DNA furnished D and trimming. The data show fewer than 150,000 clones, 65% to 90% seen once. CDR3 length: 13 residues. Germline V gene data show CDR1 as SEHNR and CDR2 as FQNEAQ (reference sequence). V lost 1 base, J lost 0 bases, and 3 bases lay in between. Sequencing was carried out using peripheral blood. The source of this sequence is a man aged 45-60 years with acute or convalescent COVID-19. This sequence joins TRBV7-9 and TRBJ1-1; D gene ambiguous. In DNA, the CDR3 is TGTGCCAGCAGCTTAGTAATGAACACTGAAGCTTTCTTT. This gives the protein CASSLVMNTEAFF.